Below are 23 T cell receptor beta chains sequenced from a single sample in a study of early T cells in non-severe SARS-CoV-2 infection. Using its own MiXCR run on the 5' RACE reads, TCRdb lists one record per CDR3 protein. This sample has some 34,000 distinct CDR3 sequences, with 4.7% found just once. The specimen sequenced was whole blood. The receptors here all came from an adult who was a healthcare worker with PCR-confirmed SARS-CoV-2 infection or an uninfected control (not recorded which).

This clonotype was counted at least ten times. CDR3 residues: CASSLDSVNYGYTF. Here the CDR3 DNA reads TGTGCCAGCAGCTTAGACTCGGTGAACTATGGCTACACCTTC. The rearrangement uses TRBV11-2 and TRBJ1-2; D remains ambiguous. V was clipped by 0 bases and J by 2 bases, with 7 bases between them. Germline CDR1 is SGHAT and CDR2 is FQNNGV. This CDR3 has 14 amino acids.

This clonotype has a count of ten or more. The gene calls are TRBV20-1 and TRBJ2-1; tentative D call: TRBD2 (6 bases). CDR3 length: 15 residues. Germline values: CDR1 DFQATT, CDR2 SNEGSKA (reference sequence). The ends were cut back, 5 bases at V and 2 bases at J, with 16 bases in the middle. DNA for the CDR3: TGCAGTGCTGGGCGGACGCGCGGGACCTACAATGAGCAGTTCTTC. Translated: CSAGRTRGTYNEQFF.

This clonotype was found many times. The V and J genes are TRBV7-9 and TRBJ2-1; the D gene is possibly TRBD1 (5 bases). This CDR3 is built from 15 residues. V shed 5 bases and J shed 2 bases, with 13 bases lying between them. In germline, CDR1 is SEHNR, CDR2 FQNEAQ (reference sequence). DNA of the CDR3: TGTGCCAGCAGCCCTCCTGGGGCCACCTACAATGAGCAGTTCTTC. Protein: CASSPPGATYNEQFF.

There are a few counts of this clonotype. In DNA form, the CDR3 reads TGCAGTGCTAGGGCCAGGGCGAACACCGGGGAGCTGTTTTTT. This codes for CSARARANTGELFF. The genes are TRBV20-1 and TRBJ2-2, with D possibly being TRBD1 (5 bases). CDR3 length equals 14 residues. The germline CDR1 and CDR2 sequences are DFQATT and SNEGSKA (reference sequence). The V end was cut by 3 bases, the J end by 0 bases, with 8 bases between.

This clonotype was observed a few times. The chain combines TRBV5-5 with TRBJ2-1; D remains unclear. V was cut by 0 bases and J by 6 bases, with 7 bases left in between. CDR3 size: 13 residues. Germline CDR1 is SGHKS and CDR2 is YYEKEE (reference sequence). Here the CDR3 DNA reads TGTGCCAGCAGCTTGGAAGTTTCCAATGAGCAGTTCTTC. Its protein is CASSLEVSNEQFF. The entire variable domain, with the rest obtained from reference TRBV5-5 and TRBJ2-1, is as follows: DAGVTQSPTHLIKTRGQQVTLRCSPISGHKSVSWYQQVLGQGPQFIFQYYEKEERGRGNFPDRFSARQFPNYSSELNVNALLLGDSALYLCASSLEVSNEQFFGPGTRLTVL.

This clonotype was detected many times. The V and J genes are TRBV10-3 and TRBJ2-1, with 11 positions matching TRBD2. V shed 3 bases and J 5 bases; nucleotides not matched to a gene: 6. This CDR3 region has 16 residues. Germline assignment: CDR1 ENHRY and CDR2 SYGVKD. CDR3 bases: TGTGCCATCAGTGAAGGGCTAGCGGGGGGCGACAATGAGCAGTTCTTC. Its protein is CAISEGLAGGDNEQFF.

Only a few counts were recorded for this clonotype. The J gene is TRBJ1-1, the V gene TRBV6-4; D not resolved. The CDR3 runs 13 residues. V lost 0 bases, J lost 4 bases, and 6 bases lay in between. CDR1 and CDR2 from the germline V gene are MRHNA and SNTAGT. The CDR3 sequence is CASSDSMGTEAFF. Written as DNA, the CDR3 is TGTGCCAGCAGTGACTCGATGGGCACTGAAGCTTTCTTT.

For this clonotype: This may come from a read error, since a much larger clone is one base off. This rearrangement joins TRBV7-7 to TRBJ2-3, with 8 positions matching TRBD1. Germline V gene data show CDR1 as SSHAT and CDR2 as FNYEAQ (reference sequence). This CDR3 spans 13 amino acids. CDR3 DNA sequence: TGTGTCAGCAGCTCGGACAGGGCAGATACGCAGTATTTT. As protein: CVSSSDRADTQYF.

This clonotype was detected many times. The CDR3: CSARGTGELFF. The CDR3 DNA reads as TGCAGTGCCCGGGGCACCGGGGAGCTGTTTTTT. The chain carries TRBV20-1 and TRBJ2-2; possibly TRBD2 for D (5 bases). The CDR3 runs 11 residues. V lost 6 bases to trimming and J lost 4 bases, with 6 bases between them. CDR1 and CDR2 (germline): DFQATT, SNEGSKA (reference sequence).

This clonotype was counted ten times or more. The chain has TRBV3-1 and TRBJ2-3; the D call may be TRBD1 or TRBD2 (6 bases each). The CDR3 covers 15 residues. Looked up from germline, CDR1 is LGHDT and CDR2 is YNNKEL (reference sequence). V lost 5 bases to trimming and J lost 0 bases, with 12 bases between them. CDR3 residues: CASSYTGASTDTQYF. CDR3 coding DNA: TGTGCCAGCAGCTACACGGGGGCCAGCACAGATACGCAGTATTTT.

This clonotype was recorded at least ten times. V gene TRBV12-2 combines with J gene TRBJ1-1. TRBV12-2 is noted as a pseudogene. CDR3 length: 15 amino acids. Here the CDR3 DNA reads TGTGCAAGTCGCTTCGTATGGTATATGAACACTGAAGCTTTCTTT. It yields the protein CASRFVWYMNTEAFF.

This clonotype was detected many times. V and J are TRBV28 and TRBJ1-5; D may be TRBD1 (6 bases). The length of the CDR3 is 15 residues. The germline CDR1 and CDR2 sequences are MDHEN and SYDVKM. Trimming left V 4 bases short and J 3 bases short, with 13 bases between. The CDR3 DNA follows: TGTGCCAGCAGTTCCCCCCAGGGGATCAATCAGCCCCAGCATTTT. It encodes CASSSPQGINQPQHF.

Relative to its sample, this clonotype is medium-sized. The V gene is TRBV6-1, the J gene TRBJ2-3, with 16 positions matching TRBD2. The germline V gene encodes CDR1 MNHNS and CDR2 SASEGT. The CDR3 totals 18 residues. Trimming cost V 3 bases and J 4 bases; bases outside gene matches: 7. CDR3 bases: TGTGCCAGCAGTGACGGGACTAGCGGGGGGGCCGTCCCAGATACGCAGTATTTT. This translates into CASSDGTSGGAVPDTQYF.

This clonotype was observed a handful of times. The J gene is TRBJ2-5, the V gene TRBV11-2; 8 bases are shared with TRBD2. The germline CDR1 and CDR2 sequences are SGHAT and FQNNGV. The CDR3 is made up of 14 amino acids. Unmatched junction bases numbered 2, after V lost 1 base and J lost 4 bases. The CDR3 DNA reads TGTGCCAGCAGCTTAGGGACTAGCCGAGAGACCCAGTACTTC. As protein: CASSLGTSRETQYF.

The rearrangement uses TRBV23-1 and TRBJ1-5; 9 positions agree with TRBD1. TRBV23-1 is marked as an open reading frame, function uncertain. The CDR3 is made up of 17 amino acids. V shed 0 bases and J 4 bases; nucleotides not matched to a gene: 7. The CDR3 DNA reads TGCGCCAGCAGTCAATCGGGGTATGGGACAGGGAATCAGCCCCAGCATTTT. Amino acid sequence: CASSQSGYGTGNQPQHF.

The genes are TRBV2 and TRBJ2-1; D unresolved. V dropped 3 bases and J dropped 1 base, with 10 bases sitting between them. Germline loops: CDR1 SNHLY, CDR2 FYNNEI. The CDR3 consists of 15 residues. The CDR3 region has the DNA TGTGCCAGCAGTGAGGGTTACGCATCCTACAATGAGCAGTTCTTC. This sequence encodes CASSEGYASYNEQFF.

This clonotype was found many times. This chain links TRBV6-2 or TRBV6-3 with TRBJ2-1, with 7 nucleotides matching TRBD2. Trimming removed 4 bases from V and 4 bases from J; junction bases left unmatched: 4. Germline V gene sequence: CDR1 MNHEY, CDR2 SVGEGT. The CDR3 length is 14 residues. The CDR3 coding sequence is TGTGCCAGCAGTTGGGCGGGGGTTTACAATGAGCAGTTCTTC. Protein: CASSWAGVYNEQFF.

This clonotype came up many times. The junction departs from the called germline gene at one end, perhaps through a read error. This rearrangement joins TRBV4-3 to TRBJ2-1; 10 bases are a match to TRBD2. Germline values: CDR1 LGHNA, CDR2 YSLEER. The CDR3 totals 16 residues. The CDR3 DNA reads as TGCGCCAGCAGCCAAGGAGCGGGGGGGTCCTACAATGAGCGGTTCTTC. Translating it yields CASSQGAGGSYNERFF.

This clonotype came up many times. The CDR3 spells CASSFEEGQGNTEAFF. CDR3 sequence (DNA): TGTGCCAGCAGCTTCGAGGAAGGACAGGGGAACACTGAAGCTTTCTTT. The chain links TRBV11-1 to TRBJ1-1; TRBD1 agrees at 8 bases. In germline, CDR1 is SGHAT, CDR2 FQDESV (reference sequence). The CDR3 loop spans 16 amino acids. Unmatched junction bases numbered 7, after V lost 3 bases and J lost 1 base.

V usage is TRBV15 and J usage is TRBJ2-2; TRBD1 is a possible D gene (6 bases). Germline CDR1 and CDR2: LNHNV and YYDKDF (reference sequence). This CDR3 is built from 16 residues. Trimming cost V 3 bases and J 3 bases, with 14 bases left between them. The CDR3 loop reads CATSRIRGADTGELFF. CDR3 in DNA: TGTGCCACCAGCAGGATCAGGGGCGCTGACACCGGGGAGCTGTTTTTT.

This clonotype has a count of ten or more. The chain is built from TRBV4-2 and TRBJ2-3, with 7 bases that match TRBD2. This CDR3 contains 14 residues. With V trimmed by 0 bases and J by 4 bases, 1 base remained unmatched. Germline CDR1 and CDR2: LGHNA and YNFKEQ. The CDR3: CASSQERGADTQYF. DNA for the CDR3: TGTGCCAGCAGCCAAGAACGGGGGGCAGATACGCAGTATTTT.

This clonotype has more than one count but fewer than ten. The rearrangement joins TRBV12-3 or TRBV12-4 to TRBJ2-2, with 10 bases aligning to TRBD2. J was trimmed by 2 bases and V by 7 bases; bases with no gene match: 4. There are 15 residues in the CDR3. The CDR3 loop reads CASIERGGNTGELFF. In DNA, the CDR3 is TGTGCCAGCATCGAGCGGGGGGGTAACACCGGGGAGCTGTTTTTT.

This clonotype occurred many times. The chain uses TRBV24-1 and TRBJ2-1; 10 bases are a match to TRBD2. The V gene's germline CDR1 is KGHDR and CDR2 SFDVKD. J gave up 6 bases and V 5 bases, and 3 bases lay outside the gene matches. The CDR3 consists of 14 residues. The CDR3 sequence is CATSGSGGINEQFF. The CDR3 coding sequence is TGTGCCACCAGTGGTAGCGGGGGGATCAATGAGCAGTTCTTC.